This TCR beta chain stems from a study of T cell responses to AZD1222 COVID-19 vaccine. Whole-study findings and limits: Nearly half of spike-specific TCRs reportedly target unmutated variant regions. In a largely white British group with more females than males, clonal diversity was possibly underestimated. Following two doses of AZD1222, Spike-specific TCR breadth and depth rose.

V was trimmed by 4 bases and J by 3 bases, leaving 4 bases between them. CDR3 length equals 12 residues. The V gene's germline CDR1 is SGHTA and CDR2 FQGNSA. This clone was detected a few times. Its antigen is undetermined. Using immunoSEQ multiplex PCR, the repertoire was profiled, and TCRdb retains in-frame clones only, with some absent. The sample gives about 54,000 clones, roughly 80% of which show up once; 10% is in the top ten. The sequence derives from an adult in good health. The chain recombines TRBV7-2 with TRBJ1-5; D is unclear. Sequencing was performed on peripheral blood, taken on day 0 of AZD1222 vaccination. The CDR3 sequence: CASSSFNQPQHF. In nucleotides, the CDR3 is TGTGCCAGCAGCTCCTTCAATCAGCCCCAGCATTTT. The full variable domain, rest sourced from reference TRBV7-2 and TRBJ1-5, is GAGVSQSPSNKVTEKGKDVELRCDPISGHTALYWYRQSLGQGLEFLIYFQGNSAPDKSGLPSDRFSAERTGGSVSTLTIQRTQQEDSAVYLCASSSFNQPQHFGDGTRLSIL.